Listed below are T cell receptor beta chains from one sample, sequenced in a study of cytomegalovirus exposure and HLA in healthy donors. The method was immunoSEQ multiplex PCR; TCRdb's version includes in-frame clones alone and lacks a portion of them. Among some 150,000 clones listed, 77% were seen once. Material for sequencing was PBMCs. The receptors derive from a woman aged 40 to 55 in good health and CMV-seronegative. The CDR3 runs from the conserved cysteine through the conserved F or W. The order of the fields is V gene, D gene, clone size, J gene, CDR3 protein, CDR3 DNA. A D gene is named only where the DNA matches it firmly. The size entry is marked missing in some rows and otherwise reads once, few, many or a size class.

TRBV29-1	.	.	TRBJ2-1	CSVERGSYNEQFF	TGCAGCGTCGAACGGGGGTCCTACAATGAGCAGTTCTTC
TRBV4-2	TRBD1	.	TRBJ1-4	CASSQFSLGQGEKLFF	TGTGCCAGCAGCCAATTTAGCTTAGGACAGGGCGAGAAACTGTTTTTT
TRBV27	.	.	TRBJ1-6	CASSSRVRNSPLHF	TGTGCCAGCAGTTCCAGGGTACGGAATTCACCCCTCCACTTT
TRBV5-1	TRBD2	.	TRBJ2-3	CASSTAGGRGTDTQYF	TGCGCCAGCAGCACTGCGGGGGGGCGGGGCACAGATACGCAGTATTTT
TRBV19	TRBD1	few	TRBJ1-6	CASRPSTGIDSPLHF	TGTGCCAGCAGACCCTCGACAGGGATCGATTCACCCCTCCACTTT
TRBV25-1	TRBD1	.	TRBJ2-3	CASSLGTGGVNTQYF	TGTGCCAGCAGCCTCGGGACAGGGGGGGTAAATACGCAGTATTTT
TRBV7-3	TRBD1	.	TRBJ2-5	CASSPQTGSETQYF	TGTGCCAGCAGCCCCCAGACAGGGTCAGAGACCCAGTACTTC
TRBV5-1	.	.	TRBJ2-1	CASRVSYNEQFF	TGCGCCAGCAGGGTCAGCTACAATGAGCAGTTCTTC
TRBV5-1	.	.	TRBJ2-7	CASSLGQDSSYEQYF	TGCGCCAGCAGCTTGGGACAGGATAGCTCCTACGAGCAGTACTTC
TRBV7-9	TRBD2	.	TRBJ2-5	CASSLLTSGGKETQYF	TGTGCCAGCAGCTTACTTACTAGCGGGGGGAAAGAGACCCAGTACTTC
TRBV5-8	TRBD1	.	TRBJ2-3	CASSFRTGEIPDTQYF	TGTGCCAGCAGCTTTAGGACAGGGGAGATCCCAGATACGCAGTATTTT
TRBV7-6	TRBD1	once	TRBJ2-3	CASSRDRSTDTQYF	TGTGCCAGCAGCAGGGACAGGAGCACAGATACGCAGTATTTT
TRBV21-1	.	.	TRBJ2-5	CASSKEGGEWGLVETQYF	TGTGCCAGCAGCAAAGAGGGTGGGGAATGGGGGCTTGTGGAGACCCAGTACTTC
TRBV28	TRBD1	.	TRBJ1-2	CASSLKQGAGYTF	TGTGCCAGCAGTTTAAAACAGGGGGCAGGCTACACCTTC
TRBV7-9	TRBD1	.	TRBJ1-3	CASSLTQGVSGNTIYF	TGTGCCAGCAGTCTGACTCAGGGGGTCTCGGGAAACACCATATATTTT
TRBV27	TRBD2	.	TRBJ2-3	CASRTAERGITDTQYF	TGTGCCAGCAGAACCGCCGAGCGGGGGATCACAGATACGCAGTATTTT
TRBV4-1	.	once	TRBJ1-5	CASSQGSKGSNQPQHF	TGCGCCAGCAGCCAAGGTAGCAAGGGGAGCAATCAGCCCCAGCATTTT
TRBV7-8	.	.	TRBJ2-7	CASSALRPEVSYEQYF	TGTGCCAGCAGCGCATTGAGACCCGAGGTCTCCTACGAGCAGTACTTC
TRBV9	.	.	TRBJ2-2	CASSFQTALFNTGELFF	TGTGCCAGCAGCTTCCAGACAGCTCTCTTTAACACCGGGGAGCTGTTTTTT
TRBV5-1	TRBD1	.	TRBJ1-4	CASSWGTGGTSEKLFF	TGCGCCAGCAGCTGGGGCACAGGGGGGACGAGTGAAAAACTGTTTTTT
TRBV29-1	.	once	TRBJ2-7	CSVAPRSVGYEQYF	TGCAGCGTAGCTCCCCGCTCAGTGGGCTACGAGCAGTACTTC
TRBV5-1	TRBD2	few	TRBJ2-3	CASRRGTSGGRSTDTQYF	TGCGCCAGCAGACGCGGGACTAGCGGGGGGCGGAGCACAGATACGCAGTATTTT
TRBV6-5	.	.	TRBJ1-4	CASSYGPNEKLFF	TGTGCCAGCAGTTACGGGCCCAATGAAAAACTGTTTTTT
TRBV6-6	TRBD1	.	TRBJ2-6	CASSPGTVSGANVLTF	TGTGCCAGCAGTCCCGGGACAGTCTCTGGGGCCAACGTCCTGACTTTC
TRBV28	TRBD1	.	TRBJ1-2	CASSPDRGRGYTF	TGTGCCAGCAGTCCCGACAGGGGTAGGGGCTACACCTTC
TRBV5-1	.	.	TRBJ2-5	CASSGQQETQYF	TGCGCCAGCAGTGGACAGCAAGAGACCCAGTACTTC
TRBV5-5	.	.	TRBJ1-4	CASSLLQEKLFF	TGTGCCAGCAGCTTGTTGCAGGAAAAACTGTTTTTT
TRBV5-1	.	.	TRBJ1-1	CASSPSGGLQAFF	TGCGCCAGCAGCCCCTCCGGGGGATTACAAGCTTTCTTT
TRBV5-1	.	few	TRBJ2-3	CAISAGEPTDTQYF	TGCGCCATCTCAGCGGGCGAGCCCACAGATACGCAGTATTTT
TRBV7-2	.	few	TRBJ1-5	CASSREGGGVGDQPQHF	TGTGCCAGCAGCCGCGAGGGCGGAGGAGTTGGAGATCAGCCCCAGCATTTT
TRBV30	TRBD2	.	TRBJ2-3	CAWSHLAADTQYF	TGTGCCTGGAGTCATCTAGCGGCAGATACGCAGTATTTT
TRBV6-5	.	.	TRBJ1-5	CASSYGGPRGYQPQHF	TGTGCCAGCAGTTACGGGGGCCCCCGCGGCTATCAGCCCCAGCATTTT
TRBV2	.	once	TRBJ2-4	CASILAKNIQYF	TGTGCCAGCATCCTAGCCAAAAACATTCAGTACTTC
TRBV7-9	TRBD1	.	TRBJ1-1	CASSLGDRVTEAFF	TGTGCCAGCAGCTTGGGGGACAGGGTCACTGAAGCTTTCTTT
TRBV4-2	TRBD2	.	TRBJ2-3	CASSQVGGGVDTQYF	TGTGCCAGCAGCCAAGTTGGCGGGGGGGTAGATACGCAGTATTTT